This T cell receptor (beta chain) was profiled in a study of identical twins. Study-level points and caveats: Diverse VJ usage suggested most zero-insertion clonotypes were not invariant T cells.

In its sample, this clonotype was seen a few times. What it binds is not known. The CDR3 sequence is 18 residues long. The V and J ends lost 4 bases and 9 bases respectively, with 29 bases between them. Germline CDR1 SGDLS, CDR2 YYNGEE. Each CDR3 protein gets one entry after TCRdb re-called the 5' RACE reads with MiXCR. Among 450,000 to 650,000 distinct CDR3 sequences listed, nearly 10% were seen once. Another study also made use of these data, one on yellow fever vaccine responses in identical twins.

The receptor was isolated from a woman between 18 and 30 years old in good health. Sequencing used PBMCs. The chain employs TRBV9 and TRBJ2-1; D perhaps matches TRBD2 (6 bases). This CDR3 is CASSPEGTGSKLEGEQFF. In DNA form, the CDR3 reads TGTGCCAGCAGCCCTGAGGGGACCGGGAGCAAGCTCGAGGGTGAGCAGTTCTTC.